This T cell receptor beta chain was sequenced during a study of T cells after yellow fever vaccination. Study-level results: Primary-vaccination clones mostly resurfaced post-booster (around 96% CD4, approximately 90% CD8).

Germline V lookup: CDR1 SGHVS, CDR2 FQNEAQ. The CDR3 covers 14 residues. MiXCR, applied by TCRdb to the 5' RACE reads, yields one record per CDR3 protein. The table has hundreds of thousands of distinct CDR3 sequences, roughly 14% seen once. This clonotype came up a few times. Its specificity is unknown. The junction shows a germline mismatch at one end, possibly a read error. The V and J genes are TRBV7-8 and TRBJ2-1; TRBD2 matches 7 bases. This receptor was obtained from a man aged 25 to 40 who received the YFV17D yellow fever vaccine. Sequenced here: PBMCs, sampled on the day of the yellow fever booster vaccination. The CDR3 protein is CATSLWREKNEQFF. CDR3 coding DNA: TGTGCCACCAGCCTCTGGCGGGAGAAGAATGAGCAGTTCTTC.